These 10 T cell receptor beta chains were all obtained from the same sample, sequenced in a study of shared clonotypes between healthy human individuals. Profiled with immunoSEQ multiplex PCR; TCRdb holds only in-frame clones, not every one. The sample contains 2 million to 3 million clones, 93% of which appear only once. Input material: naive CD4+ T cells from PBMCs. Specified subset: CD45RA+ positively selected. The receptor source for this set is a man younger than 35 in good health. Some clones in this sample may be carry-over from other donors' samples.

The rearrangement joins TRBV6-1 to TRBJ2-7; 10 bases are a match to TRBD1. The CDR3 is 15 amino acids. Trimming took 5 bases from V and 1 from J; bases not matched to a gene: 5. Germline V lookup: CDR1 MNHNS, CDR2 SASEGT. DNA of the CDR3: TGTGCCAGCAGTCCACCGGGACAGGGGTCCTACGAGCAGTACTTC. This codes for CASSPPGQGSYEQYF.

This clone was recorded once. This rearrangement joins TRBV19 to TRBJ2-6; maybe TRBD1 (6 bases). Looked up from germline, CDR1 is LNHDA and CDR2 is SQIVND (reference sequence). V lost 6 bases, J lost 8 bases, and 14 bases lay in between. There are 14 residues in the CDR3. The CDR3 DNA sequence: TGTGCCAGTAGGGACAGATCCTCGTCCAACGTCCTGACTTTC. Translation: CASRDRSSSNVLTF.

Turning to this clone: Other DNA sequences from this sample encode an identical CDR3 as well. The CDR3 region is CASSAGLAETQYF. CDR3 sequence (DNA): TGCGCCAGCAGCGCGGGCCTTGCAGAGACCCAGTACTTC. The V and J genes are TRBV5-1 and TRBJ2-5; TRBD2 is a possible D gene (5 bases). Germline CDR1 SGHRS, CDR2 YFSETQ. This CDR3 has 13 residues. V was cut by 4 bases and J by 4 bases, with 11 bases left in between. Supplemented by reference TRBV5-1 and TRBJ2-5, the full variable domain reads KAGVTQTPRYLIKTRGQQVTLSCSPISGHRSVSWYQQTPGQGLQFLFEYFSETQRNKGNFPGRFSGRQFSNSRSEMNVSTLELGDSALYLCASSAGLAETQYFGPGTRLLVL.

The genes are TRBV9 and TRBJ1-1; unclear D gene. Germline values: CDR1 SGDLS, CDR2 YYNGEE. Trimming took off 4 bases at V and 4 bases at J, with 11 bases between the two ends. The CDR3 consists of 13 residues. CDR3 region: CASSPSLFTEAFF. CDR3 bases: TGTGCCAGCAGCCCGAGTCTGTTCACTGAAGCTTTCTTT. The variable domain in full, with the rest retrieved from reference TRBV9 and TRBJ1-1, is DSGVTQTPKHLITATGQRVTLRCSPRSGDLSVYWYQQSLDQGLQFLIQYYNGEERAKGNILERFSAQQFPDLHSELNLSSLELGDSALYFCASSPSLFTEAFFGQGTRLTVV.

The rearrangement uses TRBV30 and TRBJ2-1; weak D call: TRBD2 (6 bases). Germline lookup yields CDR1 GTSNPN and CDR2 SVGIG (reference sequence). The V end lost 5 bases, the J end lost 8 bases, and 16 bases lay between the germline ends. CDR3 length: 13 residues. Here the CDR3 DNA reads TGTGCCTGGGACAAACTCGGCGGGGATGAGCAGTTCTTC. It translates to CAWDKLGGDEQFF.

The chain links TRBV15 to TRBJ2-7; D could derive from TRBD1 or TRBD2 (6 bases each). Per the germline V gene, CDR1 is LNHNV and CDR2 is YYDKDF (reference sequence). The V end was cut by 1 base, the J end by 3 bases, with 13 bases between. CDR3 length equals 15 residues. CDR3 loop: CATSRVDGGDYEQYF. The CDR3 DNA reads TGTGCCACCAGCAGAGTAGACGGGGGCGACTACGAGCAGTACTTC. Using reference TRBV15 and TRBJ2-7 for the parts outside the CDR3, the full variable domain is DAMVIQNPRYQVTQFGKPVTLSCSQTLNHNVMYWYQQKSSQAPKLLFHYYDKDFNNEADTPDNFQSRRPNTSFCFLDIRSPGLGDTAMYLCATSRVDGGDYEQYFGPGTRLTVT.

The chain has TRBV28 and TRBJ2-1; perhaps TRBD2 as D (6 bases). Germline-derived CDR1 and CDR2 are MDHEN and SYDVKM. V lost 4 bases, J lost 7 bases, and 14 bases lay in between. The CDR3 loop spans 14 amino acids. CDR3 protein: CASSSGGKGNEQFF. The CDR3 coding sequence is TGTGCCAGCAGTTCCGGGGGAAAAGGGAATGAGCAGTTCTTC.

The rearrangement uses TRBV15 and TRBJ2-5, with 7 bases lining up with TRBD1. Germline loops: CDR1 LNHNV, CDR2 YYDKDF (reference sequence). The CDR3 contains 15 residues. J was trimmed by 3 bases and V by 0 bases; bases with no gene match: 4. The CDR3 DNA reads TGTGCCACCAGCAGAGATCCAACAGGGGAAGAGACCCAGTACTTC. This sequence encodes CATSRDPTGEETQYF.

This chain joins TRBV18 and TRBJ2-7; perhaps TRBD1 as D (5 bases). The CDR3 has 16 amino acids. V was cut by 4 bases and J by 1 base, with 17 bases left in between. The germline V gene encodes CDR1 KGHSH and CDR2 LQKENI. CDR3 amino acids: CASSQSATAFSYEQYF. The CDR3 nucleotides are TGTGCCAGCTCACAGAGTGCGACAGCCTTTTCCTACGAGCAGTACTTC.

The CDR3 nucleotides read TGTGCCACTTCTAGCGGGGGCTCTTACAATGAGCAGTTCTTC. This gives the protein CATSSGGSYNEQFF. This chain joins TRBV30 and TRBJ2-1; 10 bases align to TRBD2. There are 14 residues in the CDR3. With 8 bases clipped from V and 4 bases from J, the junction kept 8 bases outside the gene matches. The germline gives CDR1 GTSNPN, CDR2 SVGIG (reference sequence).